These 21 T cell receptor beta chains came from one sample sequenced in a study of shared clonotypes between healthy human individuals. This table comes from immunoSEQ multiplex PCR, and its TCRdb copy is limited to in-frame clones, with some not included. The sample contains 450,000 to 600,000 clones, 70% to 80% of which appear only once. Sequencing was performed on PBMCs. The receptor set was obtained from a woman in her 40s in good health. Some clones in this sample may be carry-over from other donors' samples.

The chain employs TRBV9 and TRBJ2-3, with D perhaps matching TRBD2 (5 bases). Germline CDR1 SGDLS, CDR2 YYNGEE. The V gene lost 0 bases and the J gene lost 3 bases, with 14 bases spanning the gap. CDR3 size: 16 residues. The CDR3 region has the DNA TGTGCCAGCAGCGTAGATGAAGGGAGTTCGACAGATACGCAGTATTTT. Translating gives CASSVDEGSSTDTQYF.

There are a few counts of this clone. V usage is TRBV18 and J usage is TRBJ2-3; D not resolved. This CDR3 is 13 amino acids long. V lost 3 bases and J 5 bases, leaving 9 bases between the germline ends. CDR1 KGHSH and CDR2 LQKENI come from the germline V gene. CDR3 in amino acids: CASSPGLEDTQYF. CDR3 coding DNA: TGTGCCAGCTCACCGGGTTTAGAAGATACGCAGTATTTT.

V and J are TRBV18 and TRBJ2-7; the D is unclear. CDR3 length: 16 amino acids. The V gene lost 2 bases and the J gene lost 3 bases, with 17 bases spanning the gap. CDR1 and CDR2 from the germline V gene are KGHSH and LQKENI. This CDR3 is CASSPIDSRQDYEQYF. The CDR3 nucleotides are TGTGCCAGCTCACCAATCGATTCGCGGCAGGACTACGAGCAGTACTTC. Using reference TRBV18 and TRBJ2-7 for the parts outside the CDR3, the full variable domain is NAGVMQNPRHLVRRRGQEARLRCSPMKGHSHVYWYRQLPEEGLKFMVYLQKENIIDESGMPKERFSAEFPKEGPSILRIQQVVRGDSAAYFCASSPIDSRQDYEQYFGPGTRLTVT.

This clone was counted once. V is TRBV10-2 and J is TRBJ2-5; D is uncertain. CDR3 length equals 13 residues. Germline-derived CDR1 and CDR2 are WSHSY and SAAADI. Trimming took off 0 bases at V and 5 bases at J, with 7 bases between the two ends. CDR3 region: CASSESTRETQYF. CDR3 DNA sequence: TGCGCCAGCAGTGAGTCCACACGGGAGACCCAGTACTTC.

This chain uses TRBV6-6 with TRBJ2-7, with 8 bases that match TRBD2. Germline CDR1 MNHNY, CDR2 SVGAGI (reference sequence). The V and J ends lost 6 bases and 0 bases, in that order; junction bases with no gene match: 4. The CDR3 runs to 14 residues. In nucleotides, the CDR3 is TGTGCCAGCAGGGGGGGGACTAGCTCCTACGAGCAGTACTTC. Residues: CASRGGTSSYEQYF.

V gene TRBV27 combines with J gene TRBJ2-7, with 9 bases fitting TRBD2. The V and J ends lost 2 bases and 2 bases, in that order; junction bases with no gene match: 4. The CDR3 runs 15 residues. In germline, CDR1 is MNHEY, CDR2 SMNVEV (reference sequence). The CDR3 DNA is TGTGCCAGCAGTTTAAGAGCGGGAGGTCCCTACGAGCAGTACTTC. This sequence encodes CASSLRAGGPYEQYF.

The DNA for the CDR3 is TGTGCCAGCAGTGAACCAGGGAACCAAGAGACCCAGTACTTC. Its translation: CASSEPGNQETQYF. The chain links TRBV6-1 to TRBJ2-5; tentatively, D is TRBD1 (5 bases). The CDR3 is 14 residues long. Trimming took 2 bases from V and 0 from J, leaving 7 bases between them. Germline-derived CDR1 and CDR2 are MNHNS and SASEGT.

This clone was observed a few times. This rearrangement joins TRBV7-3 to TRBJ2-3; a weak D match, TRBD2 (6 bases). Germline CDR1 is SGHTA and CDR2 is FQGTGA. Trimming shortened V by 5 bases and J by 4 bases, and 13 bases separated the two germline ends. The CDR3 covers 14 residues. The CDR3 sequence is CASSPGTFPDTQYF. For the CDR3, the DNA is TGTGCCAGCAGCCCCGGGACTTTTCCAGATACGCAGTATTTT.

The CDR3 protein is CASSVGQAYEQYF. The CDR3 coding sequence is TGTGCCAGCAGTGTCGGACAGGCTTACGAGCAGTACTTC. The rearrangement links TRBV28 to TRBJ2-7, with TRBD1 matching 7 bases. V shed 5 bases, J shed 4 bases, and the junction held 5 bases outside the gene matches. Germline V CDR1 and CDR2: MDHEN, SYDVKM. The CDR3 consists of 13 residues.

In the case of this clone: The junction shows a germline mismatch at one end, possibly a read error. The chain recombines TRBV7-8 with TRBJ2-7; 8 nucleotides line up with TRBD2. CDR3 length equals 17 residues. Germline CDR1 and CDR2: SGHVS and FQNEAQ. CDR3 in DNA: TGTGCCAGCAGCATAGCGCTAGTGGGACTAGTCGCTTACGAGCAGTACTTC. Protein: CASSIALVGLVAYEQYF.

Remarks on this clone: Mismatch with germline at one junction end may stem from a read error. The chain couples TRBV2 to TRBJ2-1; 10 nucleotides agree with TRBD2. The germline CDR1 and CDR2 sequences are SNHLY and FYNNEI. This CDR3 comprises 11 residues. For the CDR3, the DNA is TGTGCCAGCAGTTCCGGGACTAGCGCCCTCTTC. Residues: CASSSGTSALF.

With regard to this clone: Germline is not matched at one junction end, which may reflect a read error. The sample has other DNA sequences that encode this CDR3 too. This sequence joins TRBV5-8 and TRBJ2-2; TRBD2 might be the D (5 bases). Germline V CDR1 and CDR2: SGHTS, YDEGEE. The CDR3 spans 14 residues. In DNA form, the CDR3 reads TGTGCCAGCAGCTTGTGGAGCGTCCCCGGGGAGCTATTTTTT. Its translation is CASSLWSVPGELFF.

The table lists this clone with a few counts. The gene calls are TRBV5-4 and TRBJ1-1; the match to TRBD1 covers 12 bases. CDR3 length: 17 amino acids. V was clipped by 3 bases and J by 4 bases; unmatched bases: 10. CDR1 and CDR2 from the germline V gene are SGHNT and YYREEE (reference sequence). CDR3 residues: CASSSRDRGRFGTEAFF. CDR3 nucleotide sequence: TGTGCCAGCAGCTCACGGGACAGGGGGCGTTTTGGCACTGAAGCTTTCTTT.

The rearrangement links TRBV19 to TRBJ2-7; no reliable D call. CDR3 length: 15 residues. Trimming removed 5 bases at V and 3 bases at J, with 17 bases between. The germline V gene encodes CDR1 LNHDA and CDR2 SQIVND (reference sequence). Here the CDR3 reads CASSESLEALYEQYF. CDR3 sequence (DNA): TGTGCCAGTAGTGAAAGCCTTGAAGCCCTCTACGAGCAGTACTTC. Full variable domain (remainder filled in from reference TRBV19 and TRBJ2-7): DGGITQSPKYLFRKEGQNVTLSCEQNLNHDAMYWYRQDPGQGLRLIYYSQIVNDFQKGDIAEGYSVSREKKESFPLTVTSAQKNPTAFYLCASSESLEALYEQYFGPGTRLTVT.

CDR3 in DNA: TGTGCCATCGGGGCAGGGGAGGTCTATGGCTACACCTTC. It codes for CAIGAGEVYGYTF. The chain has TRBV10-3 and TRBJ1-2; tentatively, D is TRBD1 (6 bases). The CDR3 contains 13 residues. Deletions cut 8 bases from V and 4 bases from J, with 14 bases between. Germline V lookup: CDR1 ENHRY, CDR2 SYGVKD.

V is TRBV5-1 and J is TRBJ1-2; 7 positions agree with TRBD1. The germline CDR1 and CDR2 sequences are SGHRS and YFSETQ. The CDR3 is 15 residues long. J gave up 6 bases and V 4 bases, and 12 bases lay outside the gene matches. CDR3 region: CASSKQGQGVDGYTF. The CDR3 DNA sequence: TGCGCCAGCAGCAAACAAGGTCAGGGGGTCGATGGCTACACCTTC.

The chain couples TRBV19 to TRBJ2-1; D might be TRBD2 (6 bases). V lost 2 bases and J 8 bases, leaving 10 bases between the germline ends. Germline values: CDR1 LNHDA, CDR2 SQIVND (reference sequence). The CDR3 is made up of 13 amino acids. The CDR3 bases are TGTGCCAGTAGTATAACGCGGGAAGATGAGCAGTTCTTC. It encodes CASSITREDEQFF.

On this clone itself: Only one base separates this from a far larger clonotype, so it likely reflects a read error. The CDR3 spells CARGDRGSGGETQYF. In nucleotides, the CDR3 is TGTGCCAGGGGGGACAGGGGGTCGGGAGGGGAGACCCAGTACTTC. The chain uses TRBV21-1 and TRBJ2-5; no check of the table's D call, TRBD1, against the DNA was made. TRBV21-1 is a pseudogene segment. The CDR3 spans 15 residues.

This clone turned up a few times. The chain joins TRBV6-4 to TRBJ2-2; D may be TRBD2 (5 bases). The germline V gene has CDR1 MRHNA and CDR2 SNTAGT. The CDR3 has 16 amino acids. V lost 5 bases and J lost 0, with 13 bases in between. DNA for the CDR3: TGTGCCAGCAGTCAAAAACCCGGGACGAACACCGGGGAGCTGTTTTTT. This sequence encodes CASSQKPGTNTGELFF.

This clone was found once. V is TRBV18 and J is TRBJ2-5, with TRBD2 matching over 16 bases. From germline, CDR1 is KGHSH and CDR2 LQKENI. J lost 10 bases, V lost 3 bases, and 5 bases had no gene match. CDR3 length: 15 amino acids. The CDR3 bases are TGTGCCAGCTCACCGGGGACTAGCGGGAGGGACCTCCAGTACTTC. As protein: CASSPGTSGRDLQYF.

The rearrangement joins TRBV7-8 to TRBJ2-7; tentative D call: TRBD2 (6 bases). Trimming removed 5 bases from V and 2 bases from J, with 13 bases in between. CDR1 is SGHVS, CDR2 FQNEAQ, per germline. CDR3 length equals 14 residues. CDR3 nucleotide sequence: TGTGCCAGCAGCACCCGGAGGGTCACCTACGAGCAGTACTTC. It translates to CASSTRRVTYEQYF.